This T cell receptor beta chain derives from a study of blood T cell repertoires in COVID-19. Clones were sequenced by immunoSEQ multiplex PCR, and TCRdb holds only the in-frame ones, with some missing. The data show roughly 220,000 clones, with 80% to 90% seen just once and less than 4.5% held by the top ten. The V gene's germline CDR1 is ENHRY and CDR2 SYGVKD. This CDR3 has 15 residues. V gave up 6 bases and J gave up 4 bases, with 16 bases separating them. J is TRBJ1-3 and V is TRBV10-3; D is perhaps TRBD1 (5 bases). The receptor's source is a woman aged 40-49 years with acute COVID-19. What was sequenced was PBMCs or T cells enriched from blood (not recorded which). The CDR3 DNA sequence: TGTGCCATCAGAGGGGACTGGCTTTCAGGAAACACCATATATTTT. It specifies CAIRGDWLSGNTIYF.